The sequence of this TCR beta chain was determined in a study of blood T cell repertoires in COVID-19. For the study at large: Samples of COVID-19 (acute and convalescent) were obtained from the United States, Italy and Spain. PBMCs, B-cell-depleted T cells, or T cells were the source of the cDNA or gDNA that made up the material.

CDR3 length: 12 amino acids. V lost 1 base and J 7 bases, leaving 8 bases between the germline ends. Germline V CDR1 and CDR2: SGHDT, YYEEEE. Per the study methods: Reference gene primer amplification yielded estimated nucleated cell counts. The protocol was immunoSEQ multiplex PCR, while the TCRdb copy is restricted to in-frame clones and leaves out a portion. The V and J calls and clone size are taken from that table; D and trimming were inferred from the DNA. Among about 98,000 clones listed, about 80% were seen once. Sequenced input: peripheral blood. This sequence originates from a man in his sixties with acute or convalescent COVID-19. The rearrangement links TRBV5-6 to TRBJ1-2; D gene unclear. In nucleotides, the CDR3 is TGTGCCAGCAGCTTGAGAGGGATTGGCTACACCTTC. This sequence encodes CASSLRGIGYTF.